The clone carrying this TCR beta chain was recorded a few times. The sample originates from a study of control samples from healthy donors and cancer patients. Assay used: immunoSEQ multiplex PCR; TCRdb lists only in-frame clones, some missing. The sample carries around 82,000 clones, roughly 86% recorded once. The receptor comes from a man aged 45-60 years in good health. Input material: blood.

Here the CDR3 DNA reads TGTGCCAGCACCTTAGGGTGGGGGACTGAAGCTTTCTTT. Translated: CASTLGWGTEAFF. The chain has TRBV6-5 and TRBJ1-1; tentatively, D is TRBD1 (5 bases). V lost 7 bases to trimming and J lost 5 bases, with 14 bases between them. CDR1 and CDR2 (germline): MNHEY, SVGAGI. The CDR3 totals 13 residues.